This passage covers 20 T cell receptor beta chains from one sample sequenced in a study of T-cell reconstitution after alpha-beta-depleted transplantation in children. Molecular barcoding with unique molecular identifiers was used for the TCRbeta library. TCRdb re-analysed the PCR reads in MiXCR, keeping a single row per CDR3 protein. Here the sample spans hundreds of thousands of distinct CDR3 sequences, approximately 17% being singletons. The input for sequencing was PBMCs from the stem cell graft donor, taken from the stem cell graft. The receptors stem from a human donor who donated a stem cell graft to a child with acute myeloid leukemia.

The J gene is TRBJ1-2, the V gene TRBV27; TRBD1 aligns across 10 bases. After removal of 3 bases from V and 2 bases from J, the junction contained 3 bases not matched to a gene. The germline V gene has CDR1 MNHEY and CDR2 SMNVEV (reference sequence). There are 15 residues in the CDR3. The CDR3 nucleotides are TGTGCCAGCAGTTTTGACAGGGGGCTAAACTATGGCTACACCTTC. Its protein product is CASSFDRGLNYGYTF.

The rearrangement links TRBV24-1 to TRBJ2-1, with D perhaps TRBD1 or TRBD2 (6 bases each). V lost 0 bases, J lost 15 bases, and 20 bases lay in between. The CDR3 runs to 15 residues. The germline CDR1 and CDR2 sequences are KGHDR and SFDVKD. As DNA, the CDR3 is TGTGCCACCAGTGATTTGCAATTAACGGGGGCGCAGCGGTTCTTC. It codes for CATSDLQLTGAQRFF.

The rearrangement uses TRBV7-8 and TRBJ2-7; TRBD2 is a possible D gene (5 bases). V dropped 2 bases and J dropped 6 bases, with 8 bases sitting between them. Per germline, CDR1 SGHVS and CDR2 FQNEAQ. This CDR3 contains 12 residues. The CDR3 nucleotides read TGTGCCAGCAGCTTATTCGGGGTCGAGCAGTACTTC. Translated: CASSLFGVEQYF.

This clonotype came up many times. V is TRBV30 and J is TRBJ2-7; tentative D call: TRBD2 (5 bases). Looked up from germline, CDR1 is GTSNPN and CDR2 is SVGIG (reference sequence). CDR3 length: 15 amino acids. Trimming took 0 bases from V and 2 from J, leaving 14 bases between them. The CDR3 DNA follows: TGTGCCTGGAGTGTAAACCCCGGACTGACCTACGAGCAGTACTTC. This translates into CAWSVNPGLTYEQYF. Looking up the rest from reference TRBV30 and TRBJ2-7 gives the full variable domain: SQTIHQWPATLVQPVGSPLSLECTVEGTSNPNLYWYRQAAGRGLQLLFYSVGIGQISSEVPQNLSASRPQDRQFILSSKKLLLSDSGFYLCAWSVNPGLTYEQYFGPGTRLTVT.

This clonotype was counted between two and nine times. The chain combines TRBV7-9 with TRBJ1-2; no firm D call. Germline V gene lookup returns CDR1 SEHNR and CDR2 FQNEAQ (reference sequence). The CDR3 has 13 residues. V lost 3 bases, J lost 3 bases, and 8 bases lay in between. CDR3 protein: CASSFQVDYGYTF. CDR3 DNA: TGTGCCAGCAGCTTTCAGGTCGACTATGGCTACACCTTC.

The chain carries TRBV6-2 or TRBV6-3 and TRBJ2-1; possibly TRBD1 or TRBD2 for D (5 bases each). The germline V and J ends were trimmed by 2 bases and 10 bases, with 18 bases remaining between them. The CDR3 sequence is 15 residues long. CDR1 and CDR2 from the germline V gene are MNHEY and SVGEGT. This chain's CDR3 is CASSYTGPSSREQFF. The CDR3 coding sequence is TGTGCCAGCAGTTACACGGGACCCTCGTCCAGGGAGCAGTTCTTC.

A few counts support this clonotype. The J gene is TRBJ1-3, the V gene TRBV6-5; tentative D call: TRBD1 (5 bases). Trimming took 2 bases from V and 8 from J, leaving 13 bases between them. Germline values: CDR1 MNHEY, CDR2 SVGAGI. This CDR3 spans 14 amino acids. The CDR3 DNA reads as TGTGCCAGCAGTTACACGGGTCAGGGTTACACCATATATTTT. Translation: CASSYTGQGYTIYF.

On this clonotype itself: One base away lies a much larger clone, so this may be a sequencing read error. As DNA, the CDR3 is TGCAGCGTTGAAGATCTCGCGACAGGAAAAGCTTTCTTT. This sequence encodes CSVEDLATGKAFF. The chain employs TRBV29-1 and TRBJ1-1, with D tentatively TRBD1 (6 bases). Trimming removed 0 bases at V and 9 bases at J, with 14 bases between. Germline V gene data show CDR1 as SQVTM and CDR2 as ANQGSEA. This CDR3 comprises 13 residues.

A few counts support this clonotype. CDR3 loop: CASSLQIGGAYAGEQFF. DNA of the CDR3: TGTGCCAGCAGCTTGCAGATCGGCGGGGCCTACGCGGGGGAGCAGTTCTTC. The J gene is TRBJ2-1, the V gene TRBV5-5; D perhaps matches TRBD2 (6 bases). Trimming took off 1 base at V and 10 bases at J, with 24 bases between the two ends. Germline assignment: CDR1 SGHKS and CDR2 YYEKEE (reference sequence). This CDR3 contains 17 residues.

Remarks on this clonotype: This may arise from a read error, as a much more abundant clone is one base away. The CDR3 does not end in the conserved phenylalanine or tryptophan, so this is likely a read error. This chain links TRBV7-2 with TRBJ1-1; tentative D call: TRBD1 (5 bases). The CDR3 has 15 amino acids. Per germline, CDR1 SGHTA and CDR2 FQGNSA. V was pared by 6 bases and J by 0 bases, with 14 bases between. The CDR3 sequence: CASRSGTEMNTEAFS. In nucleotides, the CDR3 is TGTGCCAGCAGATCCGGGACGGAAATGAACACTGAAGCTTTCTCT.

This clonotype came up a few times. The chain links TRBV20-1 to TRBJ2-2, with TRBD2 identical over 12 bases. Germline assignment: CDR1 DFQATT and CDR2 SNEGSKA (reference sequence). V shed 2 bases and J 0 bases; nucleotides not matched to a gene: 1. The CDR3 length is 16 residues. CDR3 in DNA: TGCAGTGCTAGACTAGCGGGGGGGTCGAACACCGGGGAGCTGTTTTTT. It translates to CSARLAGGSNTGELFF.

Regarding this clonotype: This sequence may be a read error, since a much larger clone differs from it by one base. The rearrangement joins TRBV6-5 to TRBJ1-5, with D possibly TRBD1 on 5 matching bases. The V and J ends lost 6 bases and 8 bases respectively, with 14 bases between them. From germline, CDR1 is MNHEY and CDR2 SVGAGI. The CDR3 totals 13 residues. The CDR3 coding sequence is TGTGCCAGCAGCTTACTCAGGGAAGAGCCCCAGCATTTT. Encoded protein: CASSLLREEPQHF.

This clonotype was observed once. V gene TRBV11-3 combines with J gene TRBJ1-2; no reliable D call. Germline lookup yields CDR1 SGHNT and CDR2 YENEEA. The CDR3 consists of 13 residues. Deletions cut 3 bases from V and 4 bases from J, with 9 bases between. The CDR3 protein is CASSFPGSYGYTF. In nucleotides, the CDR3 is TGTGCCAGCAGCTTTCCGGGATCCTATGGCTACACCTTC.

The gene calls are TRBV3-1 and TRBJ1-3, with TRBD1 matching over 8 bases. Trimming removed 7 bases from V and 4 bases from J; junction bases left unmatched: 6. CDR3 size: 14 residues. Germline V gene sequence: CDR1 LGHDT, CDR2 YNNKEL (reference sequence). The CDR3 sequence is CASTQGATGNTIYF. CDR3 coding DNA: TGTGCCAGCACCCAGGGGGCGACCGGAAACACCATATATTTT. Using reference TRBV3-1 and TRBJ1-3 for the parts outside the CDR3, the full variable domain is DTAVSQTPKYLVTQMGNDKSIKCEQNLGHDTMYWYKQDSKKFLKIMFSYNNKELIINETVPNRFSPKSPDKAHLNLHINSLELGDSAVYFCASTQGATGNTIYFGEGSWLTVV.

This clonotype has a handful of counts. The V call is TRBV7-6, the J call TRBJ2-5, with D tentatively TRBD2 (7 bases). CDR1 and CDR2 (germline): SGHVS, FNYEAQ. The CDR3 is 15 amino acids. V was pared by 1 base and J by 1 base, with 10 bases between. The CDR3 DNA reads TGTGCCAGCAGCTTAGAGGCGGGGGCCCAAGAGACCCAGTACTTC. Its translation is CASSLEAGAQETQYF.

In regard to this clonotype: Being one base from a much bigger clone, this may be a read error. The chain combines TRBV5-1 with TRBJ2-1; 9 nucleotides match TRBD2. Trimming cost V 0 bases and J 13 bases; bases outside gene matches: 14. The CDR3 totals 16 residues. Per the germline V gene, CDR1 is SGHRS and CDR2 is YFSETQ. The CDR3 DNA follows: TGCGCCAGCAGCTTGGACTCCGGGACTAGCCGATTTGACCAGTTCTTC. This gives the protein CASSLDSGTSRFDQFF.

The chain carries TRBV7-8 and TRBJ1-3; 7 nucleotides line up with TRBD1. CDR3 length equals 14 residues. Germline V CDR1 and CDR2: SGHVS, FQNEAQ. V dropped 5 bases and J dropped 8; count of bases not matched to a gene: 9. DNA for the CDR3: TGTGCCAGCAGCACACTGCAGGGGGGTTACACCATATATTTT. Protein: CASSTLQGGYTIYF. Using reference TRBV7-8 and TRBJ1-3 for the parts outside the CDR3, the full variable domain is GAGVSQSPRYKVAKRGQDVALRCDPISGHVSLFWYQQALGQGPEFLTYFQNEAQLDKSGLPSDRFFAERPEGSVSTLKIQRTQQEDSAVYLCASSTLQGGYTIYFGEGSWLTVV.

This clonotype was counted many times. The chain joins TRBV5-1 to TRBJ2-1; 7 bases agree with TRBD1. The CDR3 contains 15 residues. The V and J ends lost 4 bases and 2 bases, in that order; junction bases with no gene match: 6. CDR1 is SGHRS and CDR2 is YFSETQ in the germline V gene. This CDR3 is CASSETGTPYNEQFF. The CDR3 coding sequence is TGCGCCAGCAGCGAGACAGGGACCCCCTACAATGAGCAGTTCTTC.

This clonotype was seen a few times. This rearrangement joins TRBV7-9 to TRBJ2-7, with D uncertain. CDR3 length: 13 amino acids. V lost 5 bases to trimming and J lost 0 bases, with 8 bases between them. Germline CDR1 SEHNR, CDR2 FQNEAQ (reference sequence). The CDR3 sequence is CASSASFSYEQYF. DNA for the CDR3: TGTGCCAGCAGCGCCTCCTTCTCCTACGAGCAGTACTTC.

This clonotype was recorded at least ten times. The V gene is TRBV20-1, the J gene TRBJ1-5, with 9 bases fitting TRBD1. V was pared by 5 bases and J by 4 bases, with 3 bases of the junction left unmatched. In germline, CDR1 is DFQATT, CDR2 SNEGSKA (reference sequence). This CDR3 region has 13 residues. The CDR3: CSAGTGLNQPQHF. The CDR3 DNA is TGCAGTGCTGGGACAGGGTTGAATCAGCCCCAGCATTTT.